These 22 T cell receptor beta chains originate from one sample sequenced in a study of cytomegalovirus exposure and HLA in healthy donors. The study ran its PCR with 60 Vbeta and 13 Jbeta primers. Produced via immunoSEQ multiplex PCR; TCRdb's table is partial and in-frame only. The table has over 85,000 clones, about 86% seen once. Sequencing used PBMCs. All receptors derive from a man between 35 and 55 years old in good health and CMV-seronegative.

The chain links TRBV18 to TRBJ1-1; TRBD1 matches at 11 bases. Unmatched junction bases numbered 6, after V lost 0 bases and J lost 9 bases. The length of the CDR3 is 15 residues. Germline V gene data show CDR1 as KGHSH and CDR2 as LQKENI. The CDR3 reads CASSPPGTGGIKAFF. The CDR3 DNA sequence: TGTGCCAGCTCACCACCAGGGACAGGGGGAATCAAAGCTTTCTTT.

V usage is TRBV7-2 and J usage is TRBJ1-5; D call uncertain. The germline V gene encodes CDR1 SGHTA and CDR2 FQGNSA. Trimming stripped 0 bases from V and 7 bases from J, with 13 bases between. The CDR3 contains 15 residues. CDR3 in amino acids: CASSLAPKAGQPQHF. The DNA for the CDR3 is TGTGCCAGCAGCTTAGCGCCGAAGGCGGGACAGCCCCAGCATTTT.

The rearrangement joins TRBV28 to TRBJ1-5, with 7 bases lining up with TRBD1. The CDR3 is 16 residues long. CDR1 and CDR2 from the germline V gene are MDHEN and SYDVKM. V lost 4 bases, J lost 2 bases, and 8 bases stayed unmatched. CDR3 in amino acids: CASSSQTGQGNQPQHF. The CDR3 DNA is TGTGCCAGCAGTTCCCAGACAGGGCAGGGCAATCAGCCCCAGCATTTT.

This clone showed up just once. V and J are TRBV9 and TRBJ2-7, with D maybe TRBD2 (6 bases). This CDR3 comprises 15 residues. V lost 4 bases and J lost 6, with 20 bases in between. The germline gives CDR1 SGDLS, CDR2 YYNGEE. CDR3 bases: TGTGCCAGCAGCCACCCCCGGGTGGGGGGACTCGAGCAGTACTTC. It yields the protein CASSHPRVGGLEQYF. The full variable domain, in which reference TRBV9 and TRBJ2-7 provide the parts outside the CDR3, is DSGVTQTPKHLITATGQRVTLRCSPRSGDLSVYWYQQSLDQGLQFLIQYYNGEERAKGNILERFSAQQFPDLHSELNLSSLELGDSALYFCASSHPRVGGLEQYFGPGTRLTVT.

V and J are TRBV6-6 and TRBJ2-3; D may be TRBD2 (7 bases). This CDR3 spans 15 amino acids. Germline CDR1 and CDR2: MNHNY and SVGAGI (reference sequence). V lost 5 bases to trimming and J lost 2 bases, with 14 bases between them. The CDR3 sequence: CASSVRGADTDTQYF. The CDR3 coding sequence is TGTGCCAGCAGTGTTCGGGGGGCCGACACAGATACGCAGTATTTT.

The CDR3 here is CASSLRGRPRSSDQETQYF. DNA of the CDR3: TGTGCCAGCAGCCTAAGGGGCAGGCCCCGCAGTTCAGATCAAGAGACCCAGTACTTC. The J gene is TRBJ2-5, the V gene TRBV5-6; D possibly corresponds to TRBD1 (5 bases). This CDR3 spans 19 amino acids. Germline CDR1 and CDR2: SGHDT and YYEEEE. The ends were cut back, 4 bases at V and 2 bases at J, with 27 bases in the middle.

This clone was seen once. The gene calls are TRBV9 and TRBJ2-5; 8 bases line up with TRBD1. With V trimmed by 0 bases and J by 6 bases, 4 bases remained unmatched. From germline, CDR1 is SGDLS and CDR2 YYNGEE. This CDR3 is built from 14 residues. The CDR3 nucleotides are TGTGCCAGCAGCGTAGCAGACAGGGGAAAGACCCAGTACTTC. Its translation is CASSVADRGKTQYF.

The chain carries TRBV29-1 and TRBJ2-2; the D is unclear. The V gene lost 8 bases and the J gene lost 4 bases, with 17 bases spanning the gap. The CDR3 has 14 residues. Per germline, CDR1 SQVTM and CDR2 ANQGSEA. The CDR3 sequence is CSPIHPQRTGELFF. Here the CDR3 DNA reads TGCAGCCCGATTCACCCCCAGCGCACCGGGGAGCTGTTTTTT.

The V and J genes are TRBV2 and TRBJ2-7, with 8 nucleotides matching TRBD1. This CDR3 is 14 amino acids long. J gave up 0 bases and V 3 bases, and 1 base lay outside the gene matches. Germline-derived CDR1 and CDR2 are SNHLY and FYNNEI. The CDR3 DNA reads as TGTGCCAGCAGTGAGGACAGGGACTCCTACGAGCAGTACTTC. It encodes CASSEDRDSYEQYF.

The rearrangement links TRBV9 to TRBJ2-3, with 11 bases matching TRBD2. There are 16 residues in the CDR3. V lost 0 bases and J lost 1; bases outside the gene matches: 1. CDR1 is SGDLS, CDR2 YYNGEE, per germline. Here the CDR3 reads CASSVATSGGTDTQYF. As DNA, the CDR3 is TGTGCCAGCAGCGTAGCGACTAGCGGGGGCACAGATACGCAGTATTTT. The full variable domain, in which reference TRBV9 and TRBJ2-3 provide the parts outside the CDR3, is DSGVTQTPKHLITATGQRVTLRCSPRSGDLSVYWYQQSLDQGLQFLIQYYNGEERAKGNILERFSAQQFPDLHSELNLSSLELGDSALYFCASSVATSGGTDTQYFGPGTRLTVL.

This chain uses TRBV29-1 with TRBJ1-5; D gene uncertain. Germline V lookup: CDR1 SQVTM, CDR2 ANQGSEA. Trimming took off 4 bases at V and 3 bases at J, with 7 bases between the two ends. There are 12 residues in the CDR3. This CDR3 reads CSVGSTNQPQHF. DNA for the CDR3: TGCAGCGTTGGCAGTACCAATCAGCCCCAGCATTTT.

V and J are TRBV2 and TRBJ1-6; TRBD1 might be the D (6 bases). Trimming took 7 bases from V and 11 from J, leaving 12 bases between them. Germline lookup yields CDR1 SNHLY and CDR2 FYNNEI. The CDR3 is 12 residues long. CDR3 sequence (DNA): TGTGCCAGCAAGGGCAGGGGCCCACCCCTCCACTTT. Translation gives CASKGRGPPLHF. Drawing the rest from reference TRBV2 and TRBJ1-6, the complete variable domain is EPEVTQTPSHQVTQMGQEVILRCVPISNHLYFYWYRQILGQKVEFLVSFYNNEISEKSEIFDDQFSVERPDGSNFTLKIRSTKLEDSAMYFCASKGRGPPLHFGNGTRLTVT.

The chain couples TRBV5-5 to TRBJ2-1, with no clear D. The CDR3 contains 12 residues. V shed 1 base and J shed 7 bases, with 6 bases lying between them. CDR1 is SGHKS and CDR2 is YYEKEE in the germline V gene (reference sequence). The CDR3 sequence is CASSLPSNEQFF. The CDR3 DNA reads TGTGCCAGCAGCTTGCCCTCGAATGAGCAGTTCTTC.

As DNA, the CDR3 is TGTGCCAGCAGTTTATCCCGAAGGGGGCAGCGCACAGATACGCAGTATTTT. Its protein product is CASSLSRRGQRTDTQYF. The chain employs TRBV27 and TRBJ2-3; TRBD1 matches at 7 bases. The CDR3 spans 17 residues. CDR1 is MNHEY and CDR2 is SMNVEV in the germline V gene (reference sequence). Trimming cost V 0 bases and J 1 base; bases outside gene matches: 7.

The rearrangement joins TRBV6-6 to TRBJ1-6; 7 bases fit TRBD1. The germline V gene has CDR1 MNHNY and CDR2 SVGAGI (reference sequence). The CDR3 extends over 13 amino acids. V was pared by 7 bases and J by 7 bases, with 4 bases of the junction left unmatched. The CDR3 reads CASNQQGNSPLHF. CDR3 bases: TGTGCCAGCAATCAACAGGGGAATTCACCCCTCCACTTT.

This sequence joins TRBV19 and TRBJ2-6, with D unclear. V was trimmed by 3 bases and J by 0 bases, leaving 6 bases between them. Per the germline V gene, CDR1 is LNHDA and CDR2 is SQIVND (reference sequence). The CDR3 runs to 15 residues. CDR3 DNA: TGTGCCAGTAGTATTCTCCGCTCTGGGGCCAACGTCCTGACTTTC. Amino acid sequence: CASSILRSGANVLTF.

The CDR3 coding sequence is TGTGCCGCCGCCCCTCCAGTGAACTATGGCTACACCTTC. It codes for CAAAPPVNYGYTF. J is TRBJ1-2 and V is TRBV10-3; D uncertain. V was cut by 11 bases and J by 2 bases, with 15 bases left in between. Germline CDR1 reads ENHRY; CDR2 reads SYGVKD. There are 13 residues in the CDR3.

V gene TRBV4-2 combines with J gene TRBJ1-6, with D unclear. The V end lost 3 bases, the J end lost 6 bases, and 3 bases lay between the germline ends. This CDR3 comprises 12 residues. The germline V gene has CDR1 LGHNA and CDR2 YNFKEQ. The CDR3 DNA follows: TGTGCCAGCAGCCACCGTAATTCACCCCTCCACTTT. Encoded protein: CASSHRNSPLHF.

The chain links TRBV2 to TRBJ1-6; D may be TRBD1 (5 bases). V was trimmed by 1 base and J by 9 bases, leaving 10 bases between them. This CDR3 has 14 amino acids. Germline V gives CDR1 SNHLY, CDR2 FYNNEI. The CDR3 spells CASSEGQGFSPLHF. The CDR3 DNA follows: TGTGCCAGCAGTGAAGGTCAGGGATTTTCACCCCTCCACTTT.

The V and J genes are TRBV6-1 and TRBJ2-1, with TRBD1 matching 9 bases. The CDR3 is 14 amino acids. Germline V gene data show CDR1 as MNHNS and CDR2 as SASEGT. The trim removed 9 bases at V and 6 bases at J, leaving 9 bases unmatched. The CDR3 DNA reads TGTGCCAGTCGGGACAGGGAAAGTTTCAATGAGCAGTTCTTC. Its translation is CASRDRESFNEQFF.

V and J are TRBV28 and TRBJ1-6; D uncertain. This CDR3 region has 14 residues. Trimming took 8 bases from V and 2 from J, leaving 10 bases between them. CDR1 MDHEN and CDR2 SYDVKM come from the germline V gene. CDR3 loop: CASVGAAYNSPLHF. The CDR3 DNA is TGTGCCAGCGTAGGAGCTGCCTATAATTCACCCCTCCACTTT.

V and J are TRBV6-5 and TRBJ2-2, with D uncertain. The length of the CDR3 is 15 residues. The V gene lost 0 bases and the J gene lost 1 base, with 6 bases spanning the gap. Germline CDR1 and CDR2: MNHEY and SVGAGI. CDR3 DNA sequence: TGTGCCAGCAGTTACTCGTTCCAGAACACCGGGGAGCTGTTTTTT. This encodes CASSYSFQNTGELFF.